This T cell receptor (beta chain) was recovered during a study of blood T cell repertoires in COVID-19. Study-level information: Acute and convalescent COVID-19 samples came from the United States, Italy and Spain. The cDNA or gDNA used as material had been derived from T cells, B-cell-depleted T cells, or PBMCs.

J gave up 4 bases and V 0 bases, and 15 bases lay outside the gene matches. The germline gives CDR1 LNHNV, CDR2 YYDKDF (reference sequence). This CDR3 has 21 residues. This clone was seen only once. The data were produced by immunoSEQ multiplex PCR, yet TCRdb's version contains in-frame clones alone and is incomplete. Of roughly 49,000 clones listed, roughly 93% are singletons. Input material: peripheral blood. This sequence originates from a man in his fifties or sixties with COVID-19, enrolled during active disease. This chain connects TRBV15 to TRBJ2-2; TRBD1 matches 12 bases. CDR3 nucleotides: TGTGCCACCAGCAGAGATTTTGGGACAGGGGGCGGACTAGCCATCACCGGGGAGCTGTTTTTT. This encodes CATSRDFGTGGGLAITGELFF.